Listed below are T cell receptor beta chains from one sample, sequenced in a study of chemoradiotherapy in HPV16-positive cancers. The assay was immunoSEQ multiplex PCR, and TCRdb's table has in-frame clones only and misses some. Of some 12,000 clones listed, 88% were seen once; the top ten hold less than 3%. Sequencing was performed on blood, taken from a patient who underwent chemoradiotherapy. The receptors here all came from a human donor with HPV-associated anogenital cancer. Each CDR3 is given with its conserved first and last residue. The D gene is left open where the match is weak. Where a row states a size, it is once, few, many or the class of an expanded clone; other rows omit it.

CDR3aa: CASSWTGARSTEAFF
CDR3nt: TGTGCCAGCAGCTGGACAGGGGCCCGGAGTACTGAAGCTTTCTTT
v_gene: TRBV7-9
abundance: once
d_gene: TRBD1
j_gene: TRBJ1-1

CDR3aa: CASTVPTSYNSPLHF
CDR3nt: TGTGCCAGCACCGTACCGACATCTTATAATTCACCCCTCCACTTT
v_gene: TRBV27
abundance: .
d_gene: .
j_gene: TRBJ1-6

CDR3aa: CASSGRQGRRNTIYF
CDR3nt: TGTGCCAGCAGCGGCCGACAGGGGAGGAGAAACACCATATATTTT
v_gene: TRBV9
abundance: once
d_gene: TRBD1
j_gene: TRBJ1-3

CDR3aa: CASSPDRGNNQPQHF
CDR3nt: TGTGCCAGCAGTCCGGACAGGGGAAACAATCAGCCCCAGCATTTT
v_gene: TRBV6-5
abundance: .
d_gene: TRBD1
j_gene: TRBJ1-5

CDR3aa: CASSLSPQRAPHTEAFF
CDR3nt: TGTGCCAGCAGCTTAAGCCCCCAGAGGGCGCCTCACACTGAAGCTTTCTTT
v_gene: TRBV7-2
abundance: .
d_gene: .
j_gene: TRBJ1-1

CDR3aa: CASTRDGGNEKLFF
CDR3nt: TGTGCCAGCACCCGGGACGGGGGGAATGAAAAACTGTTTTTT
v_gene: TRBV6-6
abundance: once
d_gene: .
j_gene: TRBJ1-4

CDR3aa: CASSETGGTYGEAFF
CDR3nt: TGTGCCAGCAGTGAAACTGGGGGGACTTACGGTGAAGCTTTCTTT
v_gene: TRBV6-1
abundance: .
d_gene: .
j_gene: TRBJ1-1

CDR3aa: CASSRDTTNYGYTF
CDR3nt: TGCGCCAGCAGCCGAGACACAACTAACTATGGCTACACCTTC
v_gene: TRBV5-1
abundance: few
d_gene: .
j_gene: TRBJ1-2

CDR3aa: CASSQGYPTSGVYNEQFF
CDR3nt: TGTGCCAGCAGCCAAGGTTACCCGACTAGCGGGGTTTACAATGAGCAGTTCTTC
v_gene: TRBV14
abundance: once
d_gene: TRBD2
j_gene: TRBJ2-1

CDR3aa: CSVYQGSAYEQYF
CDR3nt: TGCAGCGTTTACCAGGGTTCTGCCTACGAGCAGTACTTC
v_gene: TRBV29-1
abundance: .
d_gene: .
j_gene: TRBJ2-7

CDR3aa: CASSTRQAPREQYF
CDR3nt: TGTGCCAGCAGCACCAGACAAGCCCCAAGGGAGCAGTACTTC
v_gene: TRBV7-8
abundance: .
d_gene: .
j_gene: TRBJ2-5

CDR3aa: CASSQVSASLLGGYTF
CDR3nt: TGCGCCAGCAGCCAAGTTTCGGCCAGTCTTTTAGGTGGCTACACCTTC
v_gene: TRBV4-3
abundance: .
d_gene: .
j_gene: TRBJ1-2

CDR3aa: CASSQSGVETQYF
CDR3nt: TGTGCCAGTAGCCAGTCGGGGGTAGAGACCCAGTACTTC
v_gene: TRBV19
abundance: .
d_gene: .
j_gene: TRBJ2-5

CDR3aa: CATSRVRTGAYEQYF
CDR3nt: TGTGCCACCAGCAGAGTCCGGACAGGGGCGTACGAGCAGTACTTC
v_gene: TRBV15
abundance: .
d_gene: TRBD1
j_gene: TRBJ2-7

CDR3aa: CASSPLGTTPAGNEQFF
CDR3nt: TGTGCCAGCAGCCCCCTCGGGACTACCCCGGCTGGCAATGAGCAGTTCTTC
v_gene: TRBV5-6
abundance: .
d_gene: TRBD2
j_gene: TRBJ2-1

CDR3aa: CASSHRRGGAGNSPLHF
CDR3nt: TGTGCCAGCAGCCACAGACGAGGGGGGGCAGGAAATTCACCCCTCCACTTT
v_gene: TRBV27
abundance: .
d_gene: .
j_gene: TRBJ1-6

CDR3aa: CASAKLPRYEQYF
CDR3nt: TGTGCCAGCGCCAAATTACCTCGGTACGAGCAGTACTTC
v_gene: TRBV7-2
abundance: few
d_gene: .
j_gene: TRBJ2-7

CDR3aa: CASSSTGGKAEAFF
CDR3nt: TGTGCCAGCAGCTCGACAGGGGGTAAGGCTGAAGCTTTCTTT
v_gene: TRBV6-1
abundance: .
d_gene: TRBD1
j_gene: TRBJ1-1

CDR3aa: CASSLGGGSSTDTQYF
CDR3nt: TGTGCCAGCAGCTTAGGAGGTGGCTCCAGCACAGATACGCAGTATTTT
v_gene: TRBV11-2
abundance: once
d_gene: .
j_gene: TRBJ2-3

CDR3aa: CASSPVGARHYTF
CDR3nt: TGTGCCAGCAGCCCCGTTGGGGCACGTCACTACACCTTC
v_gene: TRBV9
abundance: .
d_gene: .
j_gene: TRBJ1-2

CDR3aa: CASSLTGTDTQYF
CDR3nt: TGTGCCAGCAGCTTAACAGGCACAGATACGCAGTATTTT
v_gene: TRBV11-3
abundance: .
d_gene: .
j_gene: TRBJ2-3

CDR3aa: CASSETVSGANVLTF
CDR3nt: TGTGCCAGCAGTGAGACAGTCTCTGGGGCCAACGTCCTGACTTTC
v_gene: TRBV6-4
abundance: once
d_gene: .
j_gene: TRBJ2-6

CDR3aa: CASSFQATIPTDTQYF
CDR3nt: TGTGCCAGCAGTTTCCAAGCTACTATCCCCACAGATACGCAGTATTTT
v_gene: TRBV14
abundance: .
d_gene: .
j_gene: TRBJ2-3

CDR3aa: CASSASGGLGYGYTF
CDR3nt: TGTGCCAGCAGCGCCTCAGGGGGGTTAGGCTATGGCTACACCTTC
v_gene: TRBV9
abundance: .
d_gene: TRBD1
j_gene: TRBJ1-2

CDR3aa: CASSSTGSYNEQFF
CDR3nt: TGTGCCAGCAGCTCGACAGGGTCCTACAATGAGCAGTTCTTC
v_gene: TRBV7-9
abundance: .
d_gene: TRBD1
j_gene: TRBJ2-1

CDR3aa: CASTGGTGVYEQYF
CDR3nt: TGTGCCAGCACCGGCGGGACAGGCGTCTACGAGCAGTACTTC
v_gene: TRBV5-6
abundance: .
d_gene: TRBD1
j_gene: TRBJ2-7

CDR3aa: CASSYQGGGEQYF
CDR3nt: TGTGCCAGCAGCTATCAAGGGGGCGGGGAGCAGTACTTC
v_gene: TRBV5-6
abundance: few
d_gene: TRBD1
j_gene: TRBJ2-7

CDR3aa: CASSGTGGVTSSNQPQHF
CDR3nt: TGTGCCAGCAGCGGAACGGGGGGGGTCACGAGTAGCAATCAGCCCCAGCATTTT
v_gene: TRBV7-9
abundance: .
d_gene: .
j_gene: TRBJ1-5

CDR3aa: CASSPPTGYYEQYF
CDR3nt: TGTGCCAGCAGCCCTCCGACAGGATACTACGAGCAGTACTTC
v_gene: TRBV28
abundance: .
d_gene: .
j_gene: TRBJ2-7

CDR3aa: CASSLILGNEQFF
CDR3nt: TGTGCCAGCAGCTTAATCCTAGGCAATGAGCAGTTCTTC
v_gene: TRBV7-9
abundance: once
d_gene: .
j_gene: TRBJ2-1

CDR3aa: CASSERWDTEAFF
CDR3nt: TGTGCCAGCAGTGAAAGGTGGGACACTGAAGCTTTCTTT
v_gene: TRBV6-1
abundance: .
d_gene: .
j_gene: TRBJ1-1

CDR3aa: CASSVERRASTDTQYF
CDR3nt: TGTGCCAGCAGCGTAGAGCGGAGAGCCAGCACAGATACGCAGTATTTT
v_gene: TRBV9
abundance: .
d_gene: .
j_gene: TRBJ2-3

CDR3aa: CASSFSGGGDEQYF
CDR3nt: TGTGCCAGCAGCTTTAGCGGGGGGGGCGACGAGCAGTACTTC
v_gene: TRBV5-4
abundance: .
d_gene: TRBD2
j_gene: TRBJ2-7

CDR3aa: CASSVGLAGGINEQFF
CDR3nt: TGTGCTAGCAGCGTCGGACTAGCGGGGGGTATCAATGAGCAGTTCTTC
v_gene: TRBV7-7
abundance: .
d_gene: TRBD2
j_gene: TRBJ2-1

CDR3aa: CASRGGTEAFF
CDR3nt: TGCGCCAGCAGGGGGGGGACTGAAGCTTTCTTT
v_gene: TRBV5-1
abundance: .
d_gene: .
j_gene: TRBJ1-1

CDR3aa: CASSQGQDGYTF
CDR3nt: TGTGCCAGCAGCCAGGGACAAGATGGCTACACCTTC
v_gene: TRBV7-9
abundance: once
d_gene: .
j_gene: TRBJ1-2

CDR3aa: CASSLGSGANVLTF
CDR3nt: TGCGCCAGCAGCTTGGGTTCTGGGGCCAACGTCCTGACTTTC
v_gene: TRBV5-1
abundance: .
d_gene: .
j_gene: TRBJ2-6

CDR3aa: CASSGRDRKAGNTIYF
CDR3nt: TGTGCCAGCAGCGGCCGGGACAGGAAAGCTGGAAACACCATATATTTT
v_gene: TRBV9
abundance: .
d_gene: TRBD1
j_gene: TRBJ1-3

CDR3aa: CASSLQLSSYNEQFF
CDR3nt: TGCGCCAGCAGCCTTCAGCTAAGCTCCTACAATGAGCAGTTCTTC
v_gene: TRBV4-1
abundance: .
d_gene: .
j_gene: TRBJ2-1

CDR3aa: CASSLGGTSAGYGYTF
CDR3nt: TGTGCCAGCAGCTTAGGAGGGACCTCGGCGGGCTATGGCTACACCTTC
v_gene: TRBV7-3
abundance: .
d_gene: .
j_gene: TRBJ1-2

CDR3aa: CASSPVVGSYNEQFF
CDR3nt: TGTGCCAGCAGCCCTGTTGTAGGGTCCTACAATGAGCAGTTCTTC
v_gene: TRBV7-2
abundance: once
d_gene: .
j_gene: TRBJ2-1

CDR3aa: CASSLRNRGSGGWEQYF
CDR3nt: TGTGCCAGCAGCTTAAGGAACCGAGGGTCAGGGGGGTGGGAGCAGTACTTC
v_gene: TRBV7-8
abundance: .
d_gene: .
j_gene: TRBJ2-7

CDR3aa: CASSEFPRRSNEKLFF
CDR3nt: TGTGCCAGCAGTGAATTCCCCCGCCGGAGCAATGAAAAACTGTTTTTT
v_gene: TRBV6-1
abundance: .
d_gene: .
j_gene: TRBJ1-4

CDR3aa: CASSSPRGRETQYF
CDR3nt: TGTGCCAGCAGCTCGCCCAGGGGGCGGGAGACCCAGTACTTC
v_gene: TRBV11-2
abundance: .
d_gene: TRBD1
j_gene: TRBJ2-5

CDR3aa: CASSRTSLEQFF
CDR3nt: TGTGCCAGCAGCCGAACCTCTCTTGAGCAGTTCTTC
v_gene: TRBV9
abundance: .
d_gene: .
j_gene: TRBJ2-1

CDR3aa: CASSTGRAAYEQYF
CDR3nt: TGCGCCAGCAGCACGGGACGGGCGGCCTACGAGCAGTACTTC
v_gene: TRBV5-1
abundance: .
d_gene: .
j_gene: TRBJ2-7

CDR3aa: CASSPRAGTYYGYTF
CDR3nt: TGCGCCAGCAGCCCGAGGGCGGGGACGTACTATGGCTACACCTTC
v_gene: TRBV4-3
abundance: .
d_gene: .
j_gene: TRBJ1-2

CDR3aa: CASSLLGAGTDTQYF
CDR3nt: TGTGCCAGCAGCTTATTGGGAGCTGGCACAGATACGCAGTATTTT
v_gene: TRBV7-3
abundance: .
d_gene: .
j_gene: TRBJ2-3

CDR3aa: CASKRQVSNQPQHF
CDR3nt: TGTGCCAGCAAGAGGCAGGTTAGCAATCAGCCCCAGCATTTT
v_gene: TRBV2
abundance: .
d_gene: .
j_gene: TRBJ1-5

CDR3aa: CASSETVLSETQYF
CDR3nt: TGTGCCAGCAGCGAGACGGTCCTGAGCGAGACCCAGTACTTC
v_gene: TRBV7-9
abundance: .
d_gene: .
j_gene: TRBJ2-5

CDR3aa: CASSPGDGSGYTF
CDR3nt: TGTGCCAGCAGCCCCGGAGACGGATCTGGCTACACCTTC
v_gene: TRBV5-6
abundance: .
d_gene: .
j_gene: TRBJ1-2